This T cell receptor beta chain was recovered during a study of T-cell reconstitution after alpha-beta-depleted transplantation in children. With regard to this clonotype: Antigen: not known.

Whole-study findings and limits: Most T-cell counts and diversity one year after the transplant came from T cells that were newly produced. Roughly two months post-transplant, alpha-beta T cells reportedly originated from several hundred graft clones that had expanded. Recipient T cells and thymic progenitors that survived gave rise to the high TCRbeta diversity observed at day 60 in some patients.

This sample's TCRbeta library carried unique molecular identifier barcodes. A single record per CDR3 protein comes from TCRdb applying MiXCR to the PCR reads. The sample contains 610,000 or so distinct CDR3 sequences, roughly 27% of which appear only once. V lost 3 bases to trimming and J lost 6 bases, with 9 bases between them. Germline CDR1 DFQATT, CDR2 SNEGSKA (reference sequence). The CDR3 extends over 12 amino acids. The source material was PBMCs, sampled before TCRalphabeta/CD19-depleted stem cell transplant. The source is a boy under two years old with Wiskott-Aldrich syndrome, due to receive a stem cell transplant. The chain has TRBV20-1 and TRBJ2-4; D gene unclear. CDR3: CSASPYINIQYF. CDR3 in DNA: TGCAGTGCTAGTCCCTACATAAACATTCAGTACTTC.